This T cell receptor (beta chain) was recovered during a study of blood T cell repertoires in COVID-19. Across the study: Sites across the United States, Italy and Spain contributed samples from acute and convalescent COVID-19. Sample material is recorded as cDNA or gDNA derived from T cells, B-cell-depleted T cells, or PBMCs.

In the original analysis: For nucleated cells, counts were estimated from reference gene primer amplification. Profiled with immunoSEQ multiplex PCR; TCRdb holds only in-frame clones, not every one. That table supplies the V and J calls and clone size; D and trimming were determined from the DNA. In the table there are approximately 110,000 clones, under 90% of which are singletons. CDR3 length: 15 amino acids. The trim removed 3 bases at V and 0 bases at J, leaving 5 bases unmatched. The V gene's germline CDR1 is DFQATT and CDR2 SNEGSKA (reference sequence). This receptor was identified in a man older than 75 with acute or convalescent COVID-19. Sample: peripheral blood. This sequence joins TRBV20-1 and TRBJ2-7; 10 bases line up with TRBD1. CDR3 bases: TGCAGTGCTAGTTCGGACAGGGGGATCTCCTACGAGCAGTACTTC. Residues: CSASSDRGISYEQYF.